A selection of T cell receptor beta chains follows, all from one sample in a study of blood T cell repertoires in COVID-19. Clones were sequenced by immunoSEQ multiplex PCR, and TCRdb holds only the in-frame ones, with some missing. This sample has tens of thousands of clones, with over 75% found just once. Sequencing used peripheral blood. The receptors here all came from a woman in her sixties or seventies with COVID-19, enrolled during active disease. CDR3s include the opening cysteine and the closing phenylalanine or tryptophan. A D gene is named only where the DNA matches it firmly. Not all rows give a size; the values are once, few, many and, for expanded clones, a class.

J | V | size | D | DNA | CDR3
TRBJ1-1 | TRBV19 | . | . | TGTGCCAGTAGTATAGATCTCACTGAAGCTTTCTTT | CASSIDLTEAFF
TRBJ2-3 | TRBV7-3 | . | TRBD2 | TGTGCCAGCAGCTTAGCGGGGGGTAGCACAGATACGCAGTATTTT | CASSLAGGSTDTQYF
TRBJ1-2 | TRBV11-2 | . | . | TGTGCCAGCAGCCTAACAGGTCAGACAGTGGAAAGAGGCTACACCTTC | CASSLTGQTVERGYTF
TRBJ2-3 | TRBV7-9 | . | TRBD2 | TGTGCCAGCAGCCGCCCTAGTAGCGGGAGGGCCACAGATACGCAGTATTTT | CASSRPSSGRATDTQYF
TRBJ2-3 | TRBV6-6 | once | . | TGTGCCAGCAGTTACTCCGGGAGCACAGATACGCAGTATTTT | CASSYSGSTDTQYF
TRBJ1-5 | TRBV2 | few | . | TGTGCCAGCAGTGCGCAGGGGCCGAGGATCAACTTGCCCCAGCATTTT | CASSAQGPRINLPQHF
TRBJ1-6 | TRBV6-5 | once | . | TGTGCCAGCAGTTACGCTCGGGGACCCCTCCACTTT | CASSYARGPLHF
TRBJ1-3 | TRBV11-2 | . | . | TGTGCCAGCCGGGGGTACGGAAACACCATATATTTT | CASRGYGNTIYF
TRBJ2-7 | TRBV6-5 | . | TRBD1 | TGTGCCAGCACCACCGGGACAGGGTTGGGCGAGCAGTACTTC | CASTTGTGLGEQYF
TRBJ1-6 | TRBV6-4 | . | . | TGTGCCAGCAGTGATCAGGGCAGGGGAGGGCAGCCCTATAATTCACCCCTCCACTTT | CASSDQGRGGQPYNSPLHF
TRBJ2-7 | TRBV7-6 | . | TRBD1 | TGTGCCAGCAGCCCCCCGCAGGGGGCCTACGAGCAGTACTTC | CASSPPQGAYEQYF
TRBJ1-1 | TRBV7-2 | . | TRBD1 | TGTGCCAGCAGCTCACCGGGACAGGGGAATACTGAAGCTTTCTTT | CASSSPGQGNTEAFF
TRBJ1-2 | TRBV7-2 | . | TRBD1 | TGTGCCAGCAGCTTCAAATCCGGACAGGGGCTTTATGGCTACACCTTC | CASSFKSGQGLYGYTF
TRBJ1-6 | TRBV21-1 | once | . | TGTGCCAGCAGCTTACGGACAGAACAGAAACTCTATAATTCACCCCTCCACTTT | CASSLRTEQKLYNSPLHF
TRBJ2-7 | TRBV11-2 | . | TRBD2 | TGTGCCAGCACAAAACTAGCGGGGGACACCTACGAGCAGTACTTC | CASTKLAGDTYEQYF
TRBJ1-4 | TRBV6-5 | . | TRBD1 | TGTGCCAGCAGCCAAGAGGGACAGCTCTATGAAAAACTGTTTTTT | CASSQEGQLYEKLFF
TRBJ1-1 | TRBV27 | once | TRBD1 | TGTGCCAGCCGCCCGGGACAGCGATGGGACACTGAAGCTTTCTTT | CASRPGQRWDTEAFF
TRBJ2-2 | TRBV2 | . | . | TGTGCCAGCAGTGCGGCAGGCACCGGGGAGCTGTTTTTT | CASSAAGTGELFF
TRBJ2-7 | TRBV12-3/TRBV12-4 | . | . | TGTGCCAGCAGTAAAGCCGGGGCCTACGAGCAGTACTTC | CASSKAGAYEQYF
TRBJ2-6 | TRBV7-2 | . | TRBD2 | TGTGCCAGCTCCCCTGGGGGGGTGTCTGGGGCCAACGTCCTGACTTTC | CASSPGGVSGANVLTF
TRBJ1-6 | TRBV6-5 | . | TRBD1 | TGTGCCATTTCCGACAGGGGAAGATCACCCCTCCACTTT | CAISDRGRSPLHF
TRBJ1-1 | TRBV3-1/TRBV3-2 | . | . | TGTGCCAGCAGCCAAGAGGTGGGGGCCCTAACGAACACTGAAGCTTTCTTT | CASSQEVGALTNTEAFF
TRBJ1-2 | TRBV6-2/TRBV6-3 | . | TRBD1 | TGTGCCAGCAGTTTCGACAGGGTGGTCTATGGCTACACCTTC | CASSFDRVVYGYTF
TRBJ2-7 | TRBV10-3 | . | TRBD1 | TGTGCCATCATGTCGGGACAGTCGGGTAACGAGCAGTACTTC | CAIMSGQSGNEQYF
TRBJ2-7 | TRBV6-5 | . | . | TGTGCCAGCAGTCGAACCCGGAGTCCCTACGAGCAGTACTTC | CASSRTRSPYEQYF
TRBJ1-6 | TRBV5-5 | . | . | TGTGCCAGCAGCTTGGGAGGGGGCTCCTATAATTCACCCCTCCACTTT | CASSLGGGSYNSPLHF
TRBJ2-5 | TRBV6-2/TRBV6-3 | . | TRBD2 | TGTGCCAGCAGTTATTACCGACTAGCGGGGTTTGAGACCCAGTACTTC | CASSYYRLAGFETQYF
TRBJ1-2 | TRBV12-2 | . | . | TGTGCAAGTCCAGGGGGCGGCTACACCTTC | CASPGGGYTF
TRBJ2-2 | TRBV5-4 | . | TRBD2 | TGTGCCAGCAGCCTGGTGGTAGCGGGAGAGATCGGGGAGCTGTTTTTT | CASSLVVAGEIGELFF
TRBJ1-5 | TRBV19 | . | TRBD1 | TGTGCCAGTCGACAGGGGGCGGGCAATCAGCCCCAGCATTTT | CASRQGAGNQPQHF
TRBJ2-2 | TRBV6-2/TRBV6-3 | . | . | TGTGCCAGCAGTTACTCCTTCACCGGGGAGCTGTTTTTT | CASSYSFTGELFF
TRBJ2-7 | TRBV4-1 | . | . | TGCGCCAGCAGCCAATCGTGGCGGGGTAACTCCTACGAGCAGTACTTC | CASSQSWRGNSYEQYF
TRBJ1-1 | TRBV4-1 | . | TRBD1 | TGCGCCAGCAGCTCGAATCTTGGGACAGGGCAAATCTGGAACACTGAAGCTTTCTTT | CASSSNLGTGQIWNTEAFF
TRBJ2-1 | TRBV24-1 | . | TRBD1 | TGTGCCACCAGTGAACCGGGACAGGGGAACAATGAGCAGTTCTTC | CATSEPGQGNNEQFF
TRBJ1-2 | TRBV18 | . | . | TGTGCCAGCTCACCAGACCGGAGTAGAGACTATGGCTACACCTTC | CASSPDRSRDYGYTF
TRBJ1-1 | TRBV6-2/TRBV6-3 | once | . | TGTGCCAGCAGTTACGATGGCCCTCGGGGCACTGAAGCTTTCTTT | CASSYDGPRGTEAFF
TRBJ2-1 | TRBV4-3 | . | TRBD2 | TGCGCCAGCAGCCAAGGACTAGCCCACAATGAGCAGTTCTTC | CASSQGLAHNEQFF
TRBJ1-2 | TRBV18 | few | TRBD1 | TGTGCCAGCTCACCACCGGTAGGGGGCCGGTATGGCTACACCTTC | CASSPPVGGRYGYTF
TRBJ2-6 | TRBV6-2/TRBV6-3 | few | . | TGTGCCAGCAGTTACGGACTCCTCCTCTCTGGGGCCAACGTCCTGACTTTC | CASSYGLLLSGANVLTF
TRBJ1-6 | TRBV6-5 | few | . | TGTGCCAGCAGTTACCGCCGGGGTTCACCCCTCCACTTT | CASSYRRGSPLHF
TRBJ1-4 | TRBV29-1 | . | TRBD1 | TGCAGCGTTGAAGGAGTTGGGGGACAGGGGACCGAAAAACTGTTTTTT | CSVEGVGGQGTEKLFF
TRBJ2-5 | TRBV4-1 | . | TRBD2 | TGCGCCAGCAGCCGCTTGGGGGGGCAAGAGACCCAGTACTTC | CASSRLGGQETQYF
TRBJ2-5 | TRBV5-8 | . | TRBD2 | TGTGCCAGCAGCGGGGGACTAGCGGGACAAGAGACCCAGTACTTC | CASSGGLAGQETQYF
TRBJ2-1 | TRBV5-1 | few | . | TGCGCCAGCAGCTTGGGGAGGGCCGCTGATTACAATGAGCAGTTCTTC | CASSLGRAADYNEQFF
TRBJ1-5 | TRBV20-1 | once | TRBD1 | TGCAGTGCTAGTCGAGGCGCAGGGGGTGAGCCCCAGCATTTT | CSASRGAGGEPQHF
TRBJ2-3 | TRBV19 | . | TRBD2 | TGTGCCAGTAGTATACCTAGCGGGAGTGTTTCAGATACGCAGTATTTT | CASSIPSGSVSDTQYF
TRBJ1-4 | TRBV21-1 | few | . | TGTGCCACTCCGGACAGGTCAAATGAAAAACTGTTTTTT | CATPDRSNEKLFF
TRBJ2-1 | TRBV6-6 | . | TRBD1 | TGTGCCAGCAAAGACAGGGGGACGTACACTGAGCAGTTCTTC | CASKDRGTYTEQFF
TRBJ1-4 | TRBV15 | . | TRBD1 | TGTGCCACCAGCAGCACATTGGGACAGGGTGGGGAAAAACTGTTTTTT | CATSSTLGQGGEKLFF
TRBJ1-5 | TRBV6-4 | . | . | TGTGCCAGCAGTGGGGCCCCGAGGGATCAGCCCCAGCATTTT | CASSGAPRDQPQHF
TRBJ2-7 | TRBV25-1 | . | . | TGTGCCAGCAGGGCAGGCTCCTACGAGCAGTACTTC | CASRAGSYEQYF
TRBJ1-5 | TRBV7-2 | . | TRBD1 | TGTGCCAGCAGCGGACAGGGCAATCAGCCCCAGCATTTT | CASSGQGNQPQHF
TRBJ2-1 | TRBV9 | . | TRBD2 | TGTGCCAGCAGCGTAGCCGGGGGAGGGCCCTTCAATGAGCAGTTCTTC | CASSVAGGGPFNEQFF
TRBJ1-2 | TRBV4-2 | . | . | TGTGCCAGCAGCCGGCGCGGGGGGGGCGACGACTATGGCTACACCTTC | CASSRRGGGDDYGYTF
TRBJ1-2 | TRBV20-1 | . | TRBD1 | TGCAGTGCTAGTTTAGGACATCAGGGGGGCTATGGCTACACCTTC | CSASLGHQGGYGYTF
TRBJ1-6 | TRBV23-1 | few | TRBD1 | TGCGCCAGCCGACAGGACAGGGTTGACAATTCACCCCTCCACTTT | CASRQDRVDNSPLHF
TRBJ1-2 | TRBV2 | . | . | TGTGCCAGCAGTGACGGCAGCGTCTTCTATGGCTACACCTTC | CASSDGSVFYGYTF
TRBJ1-1 | TRBV6-6 | once | . | TGTGCCAGCATCCAGGGTCAGACTGAAGCTTTCTTT | CASIQGQTEAFF